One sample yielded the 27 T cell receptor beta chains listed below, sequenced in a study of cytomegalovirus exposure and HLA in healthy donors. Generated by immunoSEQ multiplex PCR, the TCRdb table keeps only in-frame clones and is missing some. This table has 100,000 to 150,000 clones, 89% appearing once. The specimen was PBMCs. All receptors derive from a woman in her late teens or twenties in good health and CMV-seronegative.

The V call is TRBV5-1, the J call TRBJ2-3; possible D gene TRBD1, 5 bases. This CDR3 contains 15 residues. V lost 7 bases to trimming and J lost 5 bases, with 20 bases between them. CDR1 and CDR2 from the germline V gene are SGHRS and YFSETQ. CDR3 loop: CASHRGAGSKDTQYF. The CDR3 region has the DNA TGCGCCAGCCACCGCGGAGCAGGGTCGAAAGATACGCAGTATTTT.

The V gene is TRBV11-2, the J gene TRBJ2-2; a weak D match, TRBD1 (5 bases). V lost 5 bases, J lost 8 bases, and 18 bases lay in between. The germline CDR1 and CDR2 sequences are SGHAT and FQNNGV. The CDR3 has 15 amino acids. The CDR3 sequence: CASSPPGPQGGELFF. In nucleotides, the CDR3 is TGTGCCAGCAGCCCGCCGGGCCCCCAGGGTGGGGAGCTGTTTTTT.

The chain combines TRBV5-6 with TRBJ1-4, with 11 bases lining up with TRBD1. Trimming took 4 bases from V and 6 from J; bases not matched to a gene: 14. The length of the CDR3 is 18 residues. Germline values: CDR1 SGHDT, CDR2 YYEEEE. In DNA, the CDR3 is TGTGCCAGCAGCCAGGACGTTATTGCGGGACAGGGGGATGAAAAACTGTTTTTT. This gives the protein CASSQDVIAGQGDEKLFF.

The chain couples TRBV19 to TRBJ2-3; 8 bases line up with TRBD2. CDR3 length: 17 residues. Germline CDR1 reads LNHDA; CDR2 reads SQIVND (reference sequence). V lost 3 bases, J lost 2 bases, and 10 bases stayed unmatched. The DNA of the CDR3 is TGTGCCAGTAGTATGGAAGGGCGGGAGGCCCTCACAGATACGCAGTATTTT. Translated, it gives CASSMEGREALTDTQYF.

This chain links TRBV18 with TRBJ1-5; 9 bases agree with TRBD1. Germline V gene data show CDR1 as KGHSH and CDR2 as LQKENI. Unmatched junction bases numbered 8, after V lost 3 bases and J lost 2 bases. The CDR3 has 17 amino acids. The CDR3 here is CASSPGQGPGGNQPQHF. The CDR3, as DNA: TGTGCCAGCTCACCTGGACAGGGGCCCGGAGGCAATCAGCCCCAGCATTTT. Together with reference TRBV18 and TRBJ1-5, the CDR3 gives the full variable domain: NAGVMQNPRHLVRRRGQEARLRCSPMKGHSHVYWYRQLPEEGLKFMVYLQKENIIDESGMPKERFSAEFPKEGPSILRIQQVVRGDSAAYFCASSPGQGPGGNQPQHFGDGTRLSIL.

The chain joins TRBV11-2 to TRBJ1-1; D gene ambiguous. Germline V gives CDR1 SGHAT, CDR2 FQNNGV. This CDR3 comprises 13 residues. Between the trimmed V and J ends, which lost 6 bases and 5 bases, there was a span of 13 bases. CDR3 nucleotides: TGTGCCAGCAGTTCCGAACGGGGAACTGAAGCTTTCTTT. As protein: CASSSERGTEAFF.

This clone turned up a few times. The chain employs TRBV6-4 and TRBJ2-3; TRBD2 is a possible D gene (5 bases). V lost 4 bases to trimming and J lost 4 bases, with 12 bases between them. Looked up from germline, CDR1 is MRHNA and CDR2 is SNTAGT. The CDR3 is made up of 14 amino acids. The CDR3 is CASSANLGADTQYF. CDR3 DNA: TGTGCCAGCAGTGCCAACCTCGGGGCAGATACGCAGTATTTT.

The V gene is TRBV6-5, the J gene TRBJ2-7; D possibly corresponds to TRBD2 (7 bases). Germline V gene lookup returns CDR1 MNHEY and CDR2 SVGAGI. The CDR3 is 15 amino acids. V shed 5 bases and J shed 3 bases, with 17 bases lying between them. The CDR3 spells CASSPYAGAIYEQYV. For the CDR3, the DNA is TGTGCCAGCAGTCCCTATGCGGGGGCCATCTACGAGCAGTACGTC.

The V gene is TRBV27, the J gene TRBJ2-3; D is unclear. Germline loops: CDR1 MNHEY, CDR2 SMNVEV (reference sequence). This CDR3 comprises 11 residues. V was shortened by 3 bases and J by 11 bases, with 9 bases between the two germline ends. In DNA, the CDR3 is TGTGCCAGCAGTTTCCTTCTAGGGCAGTATTTT. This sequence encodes CASSFLLGQYF.

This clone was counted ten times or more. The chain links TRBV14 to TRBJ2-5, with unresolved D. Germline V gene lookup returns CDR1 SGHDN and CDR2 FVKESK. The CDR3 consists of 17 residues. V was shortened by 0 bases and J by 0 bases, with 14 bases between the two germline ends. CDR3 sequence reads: CASSQDKVVENQETQYF. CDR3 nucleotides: TGTGCCAGCAGCCAAGATAAAGTGGTAGAGAACCAAGAGACCCAGTACTTC.

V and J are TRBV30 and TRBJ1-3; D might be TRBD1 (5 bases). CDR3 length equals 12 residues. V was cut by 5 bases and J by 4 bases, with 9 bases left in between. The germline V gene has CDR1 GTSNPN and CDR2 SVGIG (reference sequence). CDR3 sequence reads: CAWDDSGNTIYF. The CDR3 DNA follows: TGTGCCTGGGATGACAGCGGAAACACCATATATTTT.

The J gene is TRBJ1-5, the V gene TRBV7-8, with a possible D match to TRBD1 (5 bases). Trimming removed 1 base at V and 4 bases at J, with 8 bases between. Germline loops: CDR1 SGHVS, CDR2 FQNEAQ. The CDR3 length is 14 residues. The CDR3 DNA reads TGTGCCAGCAGCTTAGAGGGGATGAATCAGCCCCAGCATTTT. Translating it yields CASSLEGMNQPQHF.

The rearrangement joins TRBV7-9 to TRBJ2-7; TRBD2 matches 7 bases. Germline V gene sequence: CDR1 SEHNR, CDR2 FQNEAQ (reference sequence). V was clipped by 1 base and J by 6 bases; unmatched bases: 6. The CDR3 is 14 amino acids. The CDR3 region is CASSLDPGGSEQYV. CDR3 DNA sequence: TGTGCCAGCAGCTTAGATCCCGGGGGGAGCGAGCAGTACGTC.

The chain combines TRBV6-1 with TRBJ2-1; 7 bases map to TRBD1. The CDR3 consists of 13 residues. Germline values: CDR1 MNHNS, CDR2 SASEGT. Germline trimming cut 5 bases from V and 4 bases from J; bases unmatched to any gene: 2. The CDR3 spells CASSIQGYNEQFF. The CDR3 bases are TGTGCCAGCAGTATACAGGGGTACAATGAGCAGTTCTTC.

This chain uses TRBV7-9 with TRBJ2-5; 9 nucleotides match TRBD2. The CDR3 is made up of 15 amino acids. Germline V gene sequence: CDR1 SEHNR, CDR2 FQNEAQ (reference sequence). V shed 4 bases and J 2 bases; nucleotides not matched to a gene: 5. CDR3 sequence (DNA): TGTGCCAGCAGCTCTAGCGGGACAGTTCAAGAGACCCAGTACTTC. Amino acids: CASSSSGTVQETQYF.

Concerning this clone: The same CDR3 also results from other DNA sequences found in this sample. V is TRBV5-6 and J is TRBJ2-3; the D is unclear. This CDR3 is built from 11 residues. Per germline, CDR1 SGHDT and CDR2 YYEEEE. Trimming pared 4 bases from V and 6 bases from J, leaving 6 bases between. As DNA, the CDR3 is TGTGCCAGCAGCCTTGTGGATACGCAGTATTTT. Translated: CASSLVDTQYF.

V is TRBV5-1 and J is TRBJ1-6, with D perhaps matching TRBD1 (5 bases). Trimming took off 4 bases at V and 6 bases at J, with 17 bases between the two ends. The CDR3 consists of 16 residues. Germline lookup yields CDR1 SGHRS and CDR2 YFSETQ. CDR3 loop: CASSPSAGGGNSPLHF. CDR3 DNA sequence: TGCGCCAGCAGCCCGTCCGCGGGGGGTGGTAATTCACCCCTCCACTTT.

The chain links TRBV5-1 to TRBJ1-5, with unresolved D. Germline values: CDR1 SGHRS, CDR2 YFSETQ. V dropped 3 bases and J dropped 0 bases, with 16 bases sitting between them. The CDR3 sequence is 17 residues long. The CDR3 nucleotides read TGCGCCAGCAGCTACCTACCTTCACTCGATAGCAATCAGCCCCAGCATTTT. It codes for CASSYLPSLDSNQPQHF.

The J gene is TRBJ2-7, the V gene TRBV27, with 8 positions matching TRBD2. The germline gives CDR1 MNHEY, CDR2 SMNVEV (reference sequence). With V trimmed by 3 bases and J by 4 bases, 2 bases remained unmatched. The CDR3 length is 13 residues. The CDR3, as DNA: TGTGCCAGCAGTTTGGGCGGGGGGTACGAGCAGTACTTC. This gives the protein CASSLGGGYEQYF.

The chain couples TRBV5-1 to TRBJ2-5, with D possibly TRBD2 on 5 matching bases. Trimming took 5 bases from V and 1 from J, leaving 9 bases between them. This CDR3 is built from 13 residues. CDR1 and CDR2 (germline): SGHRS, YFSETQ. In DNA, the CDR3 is TGCGCCAGCAGGCAAGCGGTCCAAGAGACCCAGTACTTC. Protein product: CASRQAVQETQYF.

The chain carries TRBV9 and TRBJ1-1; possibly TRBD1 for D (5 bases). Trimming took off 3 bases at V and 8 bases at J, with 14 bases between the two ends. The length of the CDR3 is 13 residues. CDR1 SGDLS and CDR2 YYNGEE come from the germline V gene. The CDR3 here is CASSDDRAQEAFF. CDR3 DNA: TGTGCCAGCAGCGACGACAGAGCTCAGGAAGCTTTCTTT.

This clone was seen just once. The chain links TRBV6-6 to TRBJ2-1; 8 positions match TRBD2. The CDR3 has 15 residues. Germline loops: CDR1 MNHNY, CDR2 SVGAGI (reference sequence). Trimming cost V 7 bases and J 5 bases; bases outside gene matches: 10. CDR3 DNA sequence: TGTGCCAGCACGCACCGCGGGAGGTCGAACAATGAGCAGTTCTTC. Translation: CASTHRGRSNNEQFF.

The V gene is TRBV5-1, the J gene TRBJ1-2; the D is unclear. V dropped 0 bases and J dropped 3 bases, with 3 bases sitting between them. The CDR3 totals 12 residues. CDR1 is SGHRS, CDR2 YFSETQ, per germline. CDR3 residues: CASSLGDYGYTF. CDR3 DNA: TGCGCCAGCAGCTTGGGAGACTATGGCTACACCTTC.

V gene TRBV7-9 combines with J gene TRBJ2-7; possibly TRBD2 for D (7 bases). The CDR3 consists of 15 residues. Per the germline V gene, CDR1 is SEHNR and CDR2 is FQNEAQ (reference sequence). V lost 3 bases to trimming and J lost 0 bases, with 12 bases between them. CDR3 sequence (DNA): TGTGCCAGCAGCTTGGCGGGGGCGAGCTCCTACGAGCAGTACTTC. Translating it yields CASSLAGASSYEQYF. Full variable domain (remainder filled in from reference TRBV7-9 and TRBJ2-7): DTGVSQNPRHKITKRGQNVTFRCDPISEHNRLYWYRQTLGQGPEFLTYFQNEAQLEKSRLLSDRFSAERPKGSFSTLEIQRTEQGDSAMYLCASSLAGASSYEQYFGPGTRLTVT.

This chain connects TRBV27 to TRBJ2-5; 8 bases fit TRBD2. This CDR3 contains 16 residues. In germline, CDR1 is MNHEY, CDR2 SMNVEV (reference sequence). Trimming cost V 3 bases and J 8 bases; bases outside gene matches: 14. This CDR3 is CASSFQAGGVGQTQYF. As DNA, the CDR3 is TGTGCCAGCAGTTTCCAGGCGGGGGGCGTAGGGCAAACCCAGTACTTC.

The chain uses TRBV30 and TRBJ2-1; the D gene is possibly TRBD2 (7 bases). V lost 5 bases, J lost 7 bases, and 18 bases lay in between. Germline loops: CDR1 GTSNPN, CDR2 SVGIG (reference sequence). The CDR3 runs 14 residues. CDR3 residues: CAWVKGGPGNEQFF. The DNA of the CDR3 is TGTGCCTGGGTAAAGGGGGGGCCGGGGAATGAGCAGTTCTTC.

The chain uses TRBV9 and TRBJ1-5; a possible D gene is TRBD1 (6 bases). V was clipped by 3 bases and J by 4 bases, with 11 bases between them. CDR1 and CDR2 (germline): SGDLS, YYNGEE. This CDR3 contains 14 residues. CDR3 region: CASSAPGQNQPQHF. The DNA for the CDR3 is TGTGCCAGCAGCGCCCCGGGACAAAATCAGCCCCAGCATTTT.